These T cell receptor beta chains were read from a single sample in a study of shared clonotypes between healthy human individuals. The method was immunoSEQ multiplex PCR; TCRdb's version includes in-frame clones alone and lacks a portion of them. The data contain under 2.5 million clones, 85% to 95% of them singletons. Specimen: naive CD4+ T cells from PBMCs. The receptors originated from a man younger than 35 in good health. Some clones in this sample may be carry-over from other donors' samples. Both conserved end residues are part of each CDR3. Each record gives: J gene, clone size, V gene, D gene, CDR3 protein, CDR3 DNA. The D gene is left open where the match is weak. Part of the rows lack a size; the others show once, few, many or a class for expanded clones.

J gene: TRBJ1-2; clone size: -; V gene: TRBV30; D gene: TRBD1; CDR3 protein: CAWRTGGGYGYTF; CDR3 DNA: TGTGCCTGGAGGACAGGGGGCGGGTATGGCTACACCTTC
J gene: TRBJ1-2; clone size: -; V gene: TRBV2; D gene: -; CDR3 protein: CASSPGQGIGGYTF; CDR3 DNA: TGTGCCAGCAGTCCCGGCCAGGGGATAGGTGGCTACACCTTC
J gene: TRBJ2-1; clone size: -; V gene: TRBV19; D gene: -; CDR3 protein: CASSVGVAGAPYNEQFF; CDR3 DNA: TGTGCCAGTAGCGTTGGGGTGGCGGGGGCACCCTACAATGAGCAGTTCTTC
J gene: TRBJ2-3; clone size: once; V gene: TRBV28; D gene: -; CDR3 protein: CASPPGRSRFSTDTQYF; CDR3 DNA: TGTGCCAGCCCCCCGGGGCGGAGCCGTTTTAGCACAGATACGCAGTATTTT
J gene: TRBJ2-1; clone size: -; V gene: TRBV4-1; D gene: TRBD1; CDR3 protein: CASSQGQGAGEQFF; CDR3 DNA: TGCGCCAGCAGCCAAGGACAGGGGGCAGGTGAGCAGTTCTTC
J gene: TRBJ1-1; clone size: -; V gene: TRBV6-6; D gene: -; CDR3 protein: CASSYEHNTEAFF; CDR3 DNA: TGTGCCAGCAGTTACGAGCATAACACTGAAGCTTTCTTT
J gene: TRBJ1-1; clone size: -; V gene: TRBV5-1; D gene: TRBD1; CDR3 protein: CASSQATGGSTEAFF; CDR3 DNA: TGCGCCAGCAGCCAAGCGACAGGGGGAAGCACTGAAGCTTTCTTT
J gene: TRBJ2-3; clone size: -; V gene: TRBV7-3; D gene: TRBD2; CDR3 protein: CASSLLGLAGRNTQYF; CDR3 DNA: TGTGCCAGCAGCTTATTGGGACTAGCGGGCCGAAATACGCAGTATTTT
J gene: TRBJ1-1; clone size: -; V gene: TRBV5-1; D gene: -; CDR3 protein: CASSLIRGFDTEAFF; CDR3 DNA: TGCGCCAGCAGCTTAATTCGGGGGTTTGACACTGAAGCTTTCTTT
J gene: TRBJ1-1; clone size: -; V gene: TRBV6-1; D gene: -; CDR3 protein: CASSRQLPTEAFF; CDR3 DNA: TGTGCCAGCAGCCGACAGCTTCCCACTGAAGCTTTCTTT
J gene: TRBJ1-5; clone size: once; V gene: TRBV6-1; D gene: -; CDR3 protein: CASSRYSNQPQHF; CDR3 DNA: TGTGCCAGCAGTCGATATAGCAATCAGCCCCAGCATTTT
J gene: TRBJ2-2; clone size: -; V gene: TRBV28; D gene: -; CDR3 protein: CASSPPDTPSTGELFF; CDR3 DNA: TGTGCCAGCAGTCCACCAGACACCCCGAGCACCGGGGAGCTGTTTTTT
J gene: TRBJ2-3; clone size: -; V gene: TRBV9; D gene: TRBD2; CDR3 protein: CASSLPGLAGGHTDTQYF; CDR3 DNA: TGTGCCAGCAGCCTTCCGGGACTAGCGGGAGGACACACAGATACGCAGTATTTT
J gene: TRBJ2-5; clone size: -; V gene: TRBV2; D gene: -; CDR3 protein: CASSGGKETQYF; CDR3 DNA: TGTGCCAGCAGTGGAGGCAAAGAGACCCAGTACTTC
J gene: TRBJ1-2; clone size: -; V gene: TRBV2; D gene: -; CDR3 protein: CASWGGDIPNYGYTF; CDR3 DNA: TGTGCCAGCTGGGGAGGGGACATCCCTAACTATGGCTACACCTTC
J gene: TRBJ1-2; clone size: -; V gene: TRBV5-4; D gene: -; CDR3 protein: CASSAKSGTDYGYTF; CDR3 DNA: TGTGCCAGCAGCGCGAAAAGTGGCACGGACTATGGCTACACCTTC
J gene: TRBJ2-3; clone size: -; V gene: TRBV28; D gene: TRBD2; CDR3 protein: CASSSSGDTQYF; CDR3 DNA: TGTGCCAGCAGCTCTAGCGGAGATACGCAGTATTTT
J gene: TRBJ2-3; clone size: -; V gene: TRBV7-9; D gene: -; CDR3 protein: CASSFLRDTQYF; CDR3 DNA: TGTGCCAGCAGCTTCTTGAGAGATACGCAGTATTTT
J gene: TRBJ2-3; clone size: -; V gene: TRBV28; D gene: TRBD2; CDR3 protein: CASSLAGGNTDTQYF; CDR3 DNA: TGTGCCAGCAGCCTAGCGGGAGGGAACACAGATACGCAGTATTTT
J gene: TRBJ2-2; clone size: -; V gene: TRBV7-2; D gene: TRBD2; CDR3 protein: CASSLVGLAGAPGELFF; CDR3 DNA: TGTGCCAGCAGCTTGGTTGGACTAGCGGGAGCCCCCGGGGAGCTGTTTTTT
J gene: TRBJ1-5; clone size: -; V gene: TRBV4-1; D gene: TRBD1; CDR3 protein: CASSQEQGDQPQHF; CDR3 DNA: TGCGCCAGCAGCCAAGAGCAGGGGGATCAGCCCCAGCATTTT
J gene: TRBJ2-3; clone size: -; V gene: TRBV4-3; D gene: TRBD2; CDR3 protein: CASSQALKAGGLRVADTQYF; CDR3 DNA: TGCGCCAGCAGCCAAGCCCTTAAGGCGGGAGGTCTTCGGGTCGCAGATACGCAGTATTTT
J gene: TRBJ1-1; clone size: -; V gene: TRBV7-3; D gene: TRBD1; CDR3 protein: CASSAQGAGEAFF; CDR3 DNA: TGTGCCAGCAGCGCTCAGGGGGCCGGTGAAGCTTTCTTT
J gene: TRBJ1-5; clone size: -; V gene: TRBV27; D gene: -; CDR3 protein: CASSLLGGNQPQHF; CDR3 DNA: TGTGCCAGCAGTCTCTTGGGGGGCAATCAGCCCCAGCATTTT
J gene: TRBJ1-1; clone size: -; V gene: TRBV6-1; D gene: -; CDR3 protein: CASSEAGSLITEAFF; CDR3 DNA: TGTGCCAGCAGTGAAGCGGGCAGCCTTATAACTGAAGCTTTCTTT
J gene: TRBJ2-5; clone size: -; V gene: TRBV29-1; D gene: TRBD1; CDR3 protein: CSGMTGGIETQYF; CDR3 DNA: TGCAGCGGGATGACAGGGGGTATCGAGACCCAGTACTTC
J gene: TRBJ1-3; clone size: few; V gene: TRBV30; D gene: TRBD1; CDR3 protein: CAWSSIRTGNSGNTIYF; CDR3 DNA: TGTGCCTGGAGTAGCATTAGGACAGGGAACTCTGGAAACACCATATATTTT
J gene: TRBJ2-1; clone size: -; V gene: TRBV7-9; D gene: TRBD2; CDR3 protein: CASSSEYGTSHRAVNEQFF; CDR3 DNA: TGTGCCAGCAGCTCAGAATACGGGACTAGCCACCGGGCGGTCAATGAGCAGTTCTTC
J gene: TRBJ2-1; clone size: -; V gene: TRBV7-3; D gene: TRBD2; CDR3 protein: CASSSRPAGAGYNEQFF; CDR3 DNA: TGTGCCAGCAGCTCCCGACCAGCGGGAGCGGGATACAATGAGCAGTTCTTC
J gene: TRBJ1-2; clone size: -; V gene: TRBV28; D gene: TRBD1; CDR3 protein: CASSLSTGALYGYTF; CDR3 DNA: TGTGCCAGCAGTTTATCCACAGGGGCCCTCTATGGCTACACCTTC
J gene: TRBJ1-5; clone size: -; V gene: TRBV19; D gene: -; CDR3 protein: CASRGLGHQPQHF; CDR3 DNA: TGTGCCAGTAGGGGGTTGGGCCATCAGCCCCAGCATTTT
J gene: TRBJ2-7; clone size: -; V gene: TRBV5-1; D gene: -; CDR3 protein: CASSFRAGYEQYF; CDR3 DNA: TGCGCCAGCAGCTTTAGGGCAGGCTACGAGCAGTACTTC
J gene: TRBJ2-7; clone size: -; V gene: TRBV10-3; D gene: TRBD1; CDR3 protein: CAISFPPGTASYEQYF; CDR3 DNA: TGTGCCATCAGTTTTCCCCCCGGGACAGCCTCCTACGAGCAGTACTTC
J gene: TRBJ2-1; clone size: once; V gene: TRBV10-3; D gene: -; CDR3 protein: CAISESASSYNEQFF; CDR3 DNA: TGTGCCATCAGTGAGTCGGCGAGCTCCTACAATGAGCAGTTCTTC
J gene: TRBJ2-7; clone size: -; V gene: TRBV5-4; D gene: TRBD2; CDR3 protein: CASSLGLAGRGSYEQYF; CDR3 DNA: TGTGCCAGCAGCTTGGGCCTAGCGGGAAGAGGCTCCTACGAGCAGTACTTC
J gene: TRBJ1-1; clone size: -; V gene: TRBV10-3; D gene: -; CDR3 protein: CAISEGITEAFF; CDR3 DNA: TGTGCCATCAGTGAGGGGATCACTGAAGCTTTCTTT
J gene: TRBJ1-5; clone size: -; V gene: TRBV28; D gene: -; CDR3 protein: CASFPGRSNQPQHF; CDR3 DNA: TGTGCCAGCTTTCCGGGCCGAAGCAATCAGCCCCAGCATTTT
J gene: TRBJ2-7; clone size: -; V gene: TRBV27; D gene: TRBD2; CDR3 protein: CASSPGLAGGPYEQYF; CDR3 DNA: TGTGCCAGCAGCCCAGGACTAGCGGGAGGGCCCTACGAGCAGTACTTC
J gene: TRBJ1-4; clone size: -; V gene: TRBV7-2; D gene: -; CDR3 protein: CASSRRSLTTNEKLFF; CDR3 DNA: TGTGCCAGCAGCCGTAGGTCTCTTACAACTAATGAAAAACTGTTTTTT
J gene: TRBJ2-1; clone size: -; V gene: TRBV5-4; D gene: TRBD2; CDR3 protein: CASSLGLANEQFF; CDR3 DNA: TGTGCCAGCAGCTTGGGACTAGCCAATGAGCAGTTCTTC
J gene: TRBJ2-1; clone size: -; V gene: TRBV11-2; D gene: -; CDR3 protein: CASSLGTPSYNEQFF; CDR3 DNA: TGTGCCAGCAGCTTGGGGACCCCCTCCTACAATGAGCAGTTCTTC
J gene: TRBJ1-5; clone size: -; V gene: TRBV5-4; D gene: TRBD1; CDR3 protein: CASSIDRGSQPQHF; CDR3 DNA: TGTGCCAGCAGTATCGACAGGGGAAGTCAGCCCCAGCATTTT